This is a list of T cell receptor beta chains from one sample in a study of beta chain features in type 1 diabetes. Only in-frame clones appear in the TCRdb table, and some are missing; sequencing was by immunoSEQ multiplex PCR. Found here are hundreds of thousands of clones, over 10% of them singletons; the top ten hold approximately 0.022%. The sequenced sample was naive CD4+ T cells from blood. The receptors derive from a man aged 18-30 years with type 1 diabetes. Each CDR3 is given with its conserved first and last residue. Each record gives: CDR3 protein, clone size, V gene. Some rows mark clone size as missing; the rest say once, few, many or name a class of expanded clone.

CASSPKVVAETQYF	.	TRBV18
CASSFRAGGQETQYF	.	TRBV5-1
CASTLGETGTYEQYF	few	TRBV7-9
CASSLWNEQYF	.	TRBV5-6
CASSTSHPGQKMNTEAFF	.	TRBV19
CASSLALRTEAFF	few	TRBV7-9
CSAGTVNGREAFF	.	TRBV29-1
CASSLASYEQYF	.	TRBV5-6
CASSQGRNEQYF	few	TRBV14
CASSILEGIGYTF	few	TRBV19
CASSSGLATTAAQYF	.	TRBV7-3
CASSTTAGRGRETQYF	.	TRBV5-6
CASSLRGPPGNTIYF	few	TRBV5-6
CASRSGAIGNYGYTF	once	TRBV5-1
CAWSGLAPDTQYF	.	TRBV30
CASRSEGDRGTGELFF	.	TRBV25-1
CASSFRGRGYTF	few	TRBV27
CASSQSGPLTSGSGNEQYF	few	TRBV16
CASSPTAGAGTDTQYF	few	TRBV5-1
CASSLAGGYGYTF	few	TRBV27
CSVPVSSGYTF	few	TRBV29-1
CASSAALEADTQYF	few	TRBV5-1
CASRDRVTYEQYF	.	TRBV25-1
CASSLVGVPYNEQFF	few	TRBV5-6
CAWSAGGSGGASSYNEQFF	few	TRBV30
CASSARSGVNEQFF	.	TRBV2
CASSLGVGRNEQFF	few	TRBV7-7
CASSPETDYGYTF	few	TRBV19
CASSFRQGGSTGELFF	few	TRBV27
CASSLVGQGHTGELFF	once	TRBV5-6
CASSDPGTEAFF	.	TRBV25-1
CSADRGIGTDTQYF	.	TRBV29-1
CASSPRGRETSPEAFF	.	TRBV7-9
CASRDPGEQFF	few	TRBV6-1
CASTGPSGNTIYF	few	TRBV25-1
CASSLGQGGLDEQFF	few	TRBV7-2
CASSLGQTNYGYTF	few	TRBV18
CASSLELGPNYGYTF	.	TRBV5-1
CASSELRSLPYGYTF	.	TRBV6-1